Listed here are 21 T cell receptor beta chains from one sample, sequenced in a study of T cells in narcolepsy. Sequencing used immunoSEQ multiplex PCR; TCRdb keeps in-frame clones, though not all of them. The sample includes around 20,000 clones, roughly 80% of them seen just once. The sequencing sample was made of memory (CD45RA-) CD4+ T cells from blood. All receptors come from a human donor in good health.

The V and J genes are TRBV6-1 and TRBJ1-1, with D tentatively TRBD1 (6 bases). The V and J ends lost 7 bases and 11 bases respectively, with 14 bases between them. This CDR3 spans 11 amino acids. Germline CDR1 reads MNHNS; CDR2 reads SASEGT. In DNA, the CDR3 is TGTGCCAGCATCAAAGGACAGTGGGCTTTCTTT. It encodes CASIKGQWAFF.

The V and J genes are TRBV5-6 and TRBJ2-7, with TRBD2 as a possible D gene (6 bases). This CDR3 is built from 14 residues. The germline gives CDR1 SGHDT, CDR2 YYEEEE. V was clipped by 1 base and J by 5 bases, with 13 bases between them. CDR3 coding DNA: TGTGCCAGCAGCTTGCGGGGGAGTCGGCACGAGCAGTACTTC. Amino acids: CASSLRGSRHEQYF.

The CDR3 protein is CASSPRLVAAGTNEQFF. CDR3 sequence (DNA): TGTGCCAGCAGTCCGCGACTAGTGGCAGCTGGGACGAATGAGCAGTTCTTC. V gene TRBV27 combines with J gene TRBJ2-1, with D possibly TRBD2 on 6 matching bases. Deletions cut 5 bases from V and 7 bases from J, with 24 bases between. The germline gives CDR1 MNHEY, CDR2 SMNVEV (reference sequence). This CDR3 has 17 residues.

This clone was found a few times. This chain uses TRBV28 with TRBJ2-6; perhaps TRBD1 as D (5 bases). Trimming removed 4 bases at V and 2 bases at J, with 6 bases between. Germline lookup yields CDR1 MDHEN and CDR2 SYDVKM. The CDR3 is 14 amino acids. CDR3 coding DNA: TGTGCCAGCAGTTCCAGGGCTGGGGCCAACGTCCTGACTTTC. Encoded protein: CASSSRAGANVLTF. The entire variable domain, with the rest obtained from reference TRBV28 and TRBJ2-6, is as follows: DVKVTQSSRYLVKRTGEKVFLECVQDMDHENMFWYRQDPGLGLRLIYFSYDVKMKEKGDIPEGYSVSREKKERFSLILESASTNQTSMYLCASSSRAGANVLTFGAGSRLTVL.

The chain is built from TRBV28 and TRBJ1-1; 9 bases map to TRBD1. The V gene end was trimmed by 10 bases and the J gene end by 0 bases; junction bases not matched to a gene: 6. Germline CDR1 is MDHEN and CDR2 is SYDVKM. The CDR3 length is 14 residues. CDR3 loop: CATGTGRVNTEAFF. As DNA, the CDR3 is TGTGCCACCGGGACAGGGAGGGTGAACACTGAAGCTTTCTTT. The entire variable domain, with the rest obtained from reference TRBV28 and TRBJ1-1, is as follows: DVKVTQSSRYLVKRTGEKVFLECVQDMDHENMFWYRQDPGLGLRLIYFSYDVKMKEKGDIPEGYSVSREKKERFSLILESASTNQTSMYLCATGTGRVNTEAFFGQGTRLTVV.

The V call is TRBV19, the J call TRBJ1-1, with D uncertain. The length of the CDR3 is 14 residues. V lost 4 bases and J lost 7, with 16 bases in between. Looked up from germline, CDR1 is LNHDA and CDR2 is SQIVND (reference sequence). CDR3 protein: CASSTAHGVDEAFF. The CDR3 nucleotides read TGTGCCAGTAGTACTGCCCACGGGGTAGATGAAGCTTTCTTT. Together with reference TRBV19 and TRBJ1-1, the CDR3 gives the full variable domain: DGGITQSPKYLFRKEGQNVTLSCEQNLNHDAMYWYRQDPGQGLRLIYYSQIVNDFQKGDIAEGYSVSREKKESFPLTVTSAQKNPTAFYLCASSTAHGVDEAFFGQGTRLTVV.

J is TRBJ1-6 and V is TRBV27, with 7 positions matching TRBD1. After removal of 4 bases from V and 10 bases from J, the junction contained 13 bases not matched to a gene. Germline CDR1 reads MNHEY; CDR2 reads SMNVEV (reference sequence). The CDR3 contains 16 residues. CDR3 amino acids: CASSYRQGPGGSPLHF. CDR3 coding DNA: TGTGCCAGCAGTTACAGACAGGGCCCGGGGGGATCACCCCTCCACTTT.

The chain recombines TRBV5-6 with TRBJ2-7; D ambiguous. Germline V gene sequence: CDR1 SGHDT, CDR2 YYEEEE. The ends were cut back, 7 bases at V and 0 bases at J, with 11 bases in the middle. The CDR3 extends over 13 amino acids. The DNA of the CDR3 is TGTGCCAGCTCCATCCCCAGCTCCTACGAGCAGTACTTC. This encodes CASSIPSSYEQYF.

The chain carries TRBV4-2 and TRBJ2-7; no reliable D call. The germline V gene encodes CDR1 LGHNA and CDR2 YNFKEQ. The CDR3 is 12 amino acids. The V end lost 3 bases, the J end lost 2 bases, and 5 bases lay between the germline ends. This CDR3 is CASSHPPYEQYF. CDR3 bases: TGTGCCAGCAGCCACCCACCCTACGAGCAGTACTTC.

The chain has TRBV5-1 and TRBJ2-3, with a possible D match to TRBD1 (6 bases). V was shortened by 4 bases and J by 2 bases, with 14 bases between the two germline ends. CDR1 is SGHRS and CDR2 is YFSETQ in the germline V gene. There are 15 residues in the CDR3. The CDR3 loop reads CASSPTPGVTDTQYF. Written as DNA, the CDR3 is TGCGCCAGCAGCCCGACCCCAGGGGTCACAGATACGCAGTATTTT.

This chain links TRBV21-1 with TRBJ2-7; the D segment call TRBD1 is taken from the table without a DNA check. TRBV21-1 is classified as a pseudogene. The CDR3 sequence is 16 residues long. The CDR3 sequence: CASPPRPTGSSYEQYF. CDR3 nucleotides: TGTGCCAGCCCACCACGACCCACAGGAAGCTCCTACGAGCAGTACTTC.

This clone has a single count. The chain uses TRBV14 and TRBJ1-2; D is undetermined. The CDR3 covers 16 residues. Germline V gene sequence: CDR1 SGHDN, CDR2 FVKESK. With 1 base removed from V and 5 bases from J, the gap between germline ends came to 17 bases. CDR3: CASSQVIGGGSYGYTF. In DNA, the CDR3 is TGTGCCAGCAGCCAAGTGATAGGTGGAGGCTCTTATGGCTACACCTTC.

This chain connects TRBV4-3 to TRBJ2-5; D assignment may be TRBD1 or TRBD2 (6 bases each). Per the germline V gene, CDR1 is LGHNA and CDR2 is YSLEER. This CDR3 is built from 15 residues. V lost 0 bases and J 4 bases, leaving 12 bases between the germline ends. CDR3 region: CASSQEGGNGETQYF. The CDR3 bases are TGCGCCAGCAGCCAAGAGGGGGGCAACGGAGAGACCCAGTACTTC.

This sequence joins TRBV14 and TRBJ2-5; possibly TRBD1 or TRBD2 for D (6 bases each). The germline gives CDR1 SGHDN, CDR2 FVKESK. V dropped 1 base and J dropped 5 bases, with 11 bases sitting between them. CDR3 length: 14 amino acids. CDR3 nucleotides: TGTGCCAGCAGCCAAGTATGGGGGGCGGAGACCCAGTACTTC. Translating gives CASSQVWGAETQYF.

The V gene is TRBV9, the J gene TRBJ1-1, with D hard to call. The V end was cut by 7 bases, the J end by 1 base, with 14 bases between. This CDR3 region has 14 residues. Germline CDR1 is SGDLS and CDR2 is YYNGEE. Here the CDR3 DNA reads TGTGCCAGCGGGAGGGAGTCGCAGAACACTGAAGCTTTCTTT. Translating gives CASGRESQNTEAFF.

The genes are TRBV19 and TRBJ1-1; D might be TRBD1 (5 bases). The CDR3 is 14 amino acids. Germline CDR1 and CDR2: LNHDA and SQIVND (reference sequence). V was shortened by 2 bases and J by 4 bases, with 11 bases between the two germline ends. The CDR3, as DNA: TGTGCCAGTAGTATACCCGGGGCGACCACTGAAGCTTTCTTT. Translating it yields CASSIPGATTEAFF.

The chain is built from TRBV10-1 and TRBJ1-2, with D maybe TRBD1 (5 bases). Trimming removed 8 bases at V and 2 bases at J, with 21 bases between. This CDR3 comprises 16 residues. Germline V gene lookup returns CDR1 WNHNN and CDR2 SYGVQD (reference sequence). The chain's CDR3 is CASSRPRSDINYGYTF. The CDR3 DNA sequence: TGCGCCAGCTCCCGACCCCGATCGGACATAAACTATGGCTACACCTTC.

This chain links TRBV7-3 with TRBJ1-1, with D hard to call. V was shortened by 3 bases and J by 6 bases, with 11 bases between the two germline ends. Germline CDR1 SGHTA, CDR2 FQGTGA. The CDR3 extends over 13 amino acids. CDR3 in amino acids: CASSFLQGAEAFF. As DNA, the CDR3 is TGTGCCAGCAGCTTCCTCCAAGGCGCTGAAGCTTTCTTT.

The chain couples TRBV11-1 to TRBJ2-5; 11 bases match TRBD2. CDR3 length: 18 amino acids. Germline CDR1 reads SGHAT; CDR2 reads FQDESV (reference sequence). V gave up 5 bases and J gave up 5 bases; unmatched junction bases: 16. For the CDR3, the DNA is TGTGCCAGCAGCCCTCTCCCGGGACTAGCGGACTCCGGGGAGACCCAGTACTTC. Protein: CASSPLPGLADSGETQYF.

The V gene is TRBV27, the J gene TRBJ2-2; TRBD1 aligns across 9 bases. V shed 3 bases, J shed 3 bases, and the junction held 5 bases outside the gene matches. The length of the CDR3 is 16 residues. Germline V gene data show CDR1 as MNHEY and CDR2 as SMNVEV (reference sequence). CDR3 amino acids: CASSFWGTGYTGELFF. CDR3 DNA: TGTGCCAGCAGTTTCTGGGGGACAGGGTACACCGGGGAGCTGTTTTTT.

The J gene is TRBJ2-3, the V gene TRBV9, with D perhaps assigned TRBD1 or TRBD2 (6 bases each). This CDR3 has 15 residues. Germline-derived CDR1 and CDR2 are SGDLS and YYNGEE. Between the trimmed V and J ends, which lost 3 bases and 5 bases, there was a span of 16 bases. The CDR3 region is CASSAGALSEDTQYF. Here the CDR3 DNA reads TGTGCCAGCAGCGCGGGGGCCCTTTCAGAAGATACGCAGTATTTT.